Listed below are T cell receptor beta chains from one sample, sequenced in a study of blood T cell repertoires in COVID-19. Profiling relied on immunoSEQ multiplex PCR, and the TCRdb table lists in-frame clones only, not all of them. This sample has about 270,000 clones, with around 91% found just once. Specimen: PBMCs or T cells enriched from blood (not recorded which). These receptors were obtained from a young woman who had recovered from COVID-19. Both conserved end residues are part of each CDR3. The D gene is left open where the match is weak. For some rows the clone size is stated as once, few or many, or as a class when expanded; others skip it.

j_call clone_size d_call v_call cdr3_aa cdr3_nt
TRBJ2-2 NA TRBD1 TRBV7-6 CAGWWTGDAGELFF TGTGCCGGGTGGTGGACAGGGGATGCCGGGGAGCTGTTTTTT
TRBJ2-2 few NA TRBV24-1 CATRSGREDTGELFF TGTGCCACCAGGAGCGGGCGAGAGGACACCGGGGAGCTGTTTTTT
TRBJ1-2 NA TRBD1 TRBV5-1 CASSRDRADYGYTF TGCGCCAGCAGCCGCGACAGGGCAGATTATGGCTACACCTTC
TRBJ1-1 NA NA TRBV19 CASKGGQDTEAFF TGTGCCAGTAAGGGGGGGCAGGACACTGAAGCTTTCTTT
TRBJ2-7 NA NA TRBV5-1 CASSNPGSVSSYEQYF TGCGCCAGCAGCAACCCGGGGAGCGTGAGCTCCTACGAGCAGTACTTC
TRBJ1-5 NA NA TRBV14 CASSLQGGNQPQHF TGTGCCAGCAGCCTCCAAGGAGGCAATCAGCCCCAGCATTTT
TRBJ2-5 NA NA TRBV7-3 CASTRSSGETQYF TGTGCCAGCACCCGGTCTTCAGGAGAGACCCAGTACTTC
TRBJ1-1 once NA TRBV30 CAWTRGIEGTEAFF TGTGCCTGGACGAGGGGGATAGAAGGCACTGAAGCTTTCTTT
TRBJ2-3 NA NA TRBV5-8 CASRARHYTQYF TGTGCCAGCAGAGCAAGACACTATACGCAGTATTTT
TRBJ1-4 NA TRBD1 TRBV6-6 CASSRLVPGQGANEKLFF TGTGCCAGCAGTCGTTTGGTCCCGGGACAGGGGGCGAATGAAAAACTGTTTTTT
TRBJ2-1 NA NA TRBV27 CASSPVGQYNEQFF TGTGCCAGCAGTCCCGTCGGACAGTACAATGAGCAGTTCTTC
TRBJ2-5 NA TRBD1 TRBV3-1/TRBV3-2 CASSQSGTGDRLETQYF TGTGCCAGCAGCCAATCCGGGACAGGCGACCGTCTAGAGACCCAGTACTTC
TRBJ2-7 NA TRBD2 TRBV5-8 CASSQKLAPRSYEQYF TGTGCCAGCAGCCAAAAACTAGCGCCTCGCTCCTACGAGCAGTACTTC
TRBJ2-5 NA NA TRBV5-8 CASSLGQAGQETQYF TGTGCCAGCAGCTTGGGTCAGGCAGGACAAGAGACCCAGTACTTC
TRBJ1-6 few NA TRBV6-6 CASSQKAPGGRSSYNSPLHF TGTGCCAGCAGCCAAAAAGCCCCTGGAGGGAGAAGCTCCTATAATTCACCCCTCCACTTT